The 18 T cell receptor beta chains below were found in one sample sequenced in a study of blood T cell repertoires in COVID-19. Here immunoSEQ multiplex PCR was the method, and the copy in TCRdb shows in-frame clones only, minus some. The profile covers 63,000 or so clones, with 65% to 85% appearing a single time and more than 40% taken by the ten largest. Sequencing was done on a sample of peripheral blood. The receptors were sampled from a human donor in a cohort sampled during active COVID-19.

The chain is built from TRBV18 and TRBJ2-2; 8 nucleotides line up with TRBD1. The CDR3 totals 15 residues. V was clipped by 3 bases and J by 6 bases; unmatched bases: 6. Germline CDR1 and CDR2: KGHSH and LQKENI. The CDR3 loop reads CASSPVTGEAGELFF. The CDR3, as DNA: TGTGCCAGCTCACCCGTGACAGGGGAGGCCGGGGAGCTGTTTTTT. Full variable domain (remainder filled in from reference TRBV18 and TRBJ2-2): NAGVMQNPRHLVRRRGQEARLRCSPMKGHSHVYWYRQLPEEGLKFMVYLQKENIIDESGMPKERFSAEFPKEGPSILRIQQVVRGDSAAYFCASSPVTGEAGELFFGEGSRLTVL.

The chain uses TRBV7-9 and TRBJ2-3; 8 bases fit TRBD1. CDR1 and CDR2 (germline): SEHNR, FQNEAQ (reference sequence). The CDR3 runs to 14 residues. J gave up 3 bases and V 7 bases, and 6 bases lay outside the gene matches. This CDR3 is CASTGGLGTDTQYF. As DNA, the CDR3 is TGTGCCAGCACAGGGGGCTTAGGGACAGATACGCAGTATTTT.

This rearrangement joins TRBV3-1 (or the pseudogene TRBV3-2) to TRBJ1-5; maybe TRBD1 (5 bases). V dropped 3 bases and J dropped 3 bases, with 9 bases sitting between them. There are 14 residues in the CDR3. CDR1 is LGHDT, CDR2 YNNKEL, per germline (reference sequence). CDR3 sequence reads: CASSHQDTNQPQHF. In DNA form, the CDR3 reads TGTGCCAGCAGCCATCAGGACACCAATCAGCCCCAGCATTTT.

A few counts support this clone. The gene calls are TRBV7-8 and TRBJ1-5, with TRBD1 matching over 8 bases. The junction had 6 bases not matched to a gene; V was cut back by 5 bases and J by 3 bases. Germline CDR1 is SGHVS and CDR2 is FQNEAQ. CDR3 length: 15 residues. CDR3 protein: CASSDRDRLNQPQHF. The DNA of the CDR3 is TGTGCCAGCAGCGACAGGGACAGGCTCAATCAGCCCCAGCATTTT. Supplemented by reference TRBV7-8 and TRBJ1-5, the full variable domain reads GAGVSQSPRYKVAKRGQDVALRCDPISGHVSLFWYQQALGQGPEFLTYFQNEAQLDKSGLPSDRFFAERPEGSVSTLKIQRTQQEDSAVYLCASSDRDRLNQPQHFGDGTRLSIL.

The genes are TRBV7-9 and TRBJ1-4; the D gene is possibly TRBD1 (5 bases). The CDR3 spans 16 residues. Germline CDR1 reads SEHNR; CDR2 reads FQNEAQ (reference sequence). V lost 5 bases, J lost 0 bases, and 13 bases lay in between. In DNA form, the CDR3 reads TGTGCCAGCAGCCCATATGGGGGGGCAACTAATGAAAAACTGTTTTTT. This encodes CASSPYGGATNEKLFF.

The chain couples TRBV7-9 to TRBJ2-5; 11 bases line up with TRBD1. Trimming cost V 5 bases and J 4 bases; bases outside gene matches: 6. CDR3 length equals 15 residues. Germline V CDR1 and CDR2: SEHNR, FQNEAQ (reference sequence). The CDR3 loop reads CASSRDRGIAETQYF. CDR3 nucleotides: TGTGCCAGCAGCCGGGACAGGGGGATTGCAGAGACCCAGTACTTC.

This rearrangement joins TRBV30 to TRBJ1-5; TRBD1 matches at 9 bases. CDR1 and CDR2 (germline): GTSNPN, SVGIG (reference sequence). V dropped 8 bases and J dropped 2; count of bases not matched to a gene: 4. This CDR3 spans 13 amino acids. The CDR3 region has the DNA TGTGCCGGGGGACAGGGTGGCAATCAGCCCCAGCATTTT. This sequence encodes CAGGQGGNQPQHF. The full variable domain, in which reference TRBV30 and TRBJ1-5 provide the parts outside the CDR3, is SQTIHQWPATLVQPVGSPLSLECTVEGTSNPNLYWYRQAAGRGLQLLFYSVGIGQISSEVPQNLSASRPQDRQFILSSKKLLLSDSGFYLCAGGQGGNQPQHFGDGTRLSIL.

V usage is TRBV7-9 and J usage is TRBJ1-4, with unresolved D. Germline CDR1 SEHNR, CDR2 FQNEAQ (reference sequence). Trimming shortened V by 5 bases and J by 3 bases, and 13 bases separated the two germline ends. The CDR3 spans 15 residues. CDR3 region: CASSPGHQSNEKLFF. In nucleotides, the CDR3 is TGTGCCAGCAGCCCAGGTCACCAGTCTAATGAAAAACTGTTTTTT.

The chain links TRBV2 to TRBJ1-2, with TRBD1 as a possible D gene (5 bases). The ends were cut back, 5 bases at V and 8 bases at J, with 15 bases in the middle. This CDR3 region has 13 residues. Germline CDR1 SNHLY, CDR2 FYNNEI. The CDR3 coding sequence is TGTGCCAGCAGTTCAGGGTGGGGTTACGGCTACACCTTC. Its translation is CASSSGWGYGYTF.

CDR3 nucleotide sequence: TGTGCCAGCAGTAAGCGGGGGGGTGCAGATACGCAGTATTTT. Translation gives CASSKRGGADTQYF. The chain carries TRBV7-3 and TRBJ2-3, with 10 bases fitting TRBD2. Per the germline V gene, CDR1 is SGHTA and CDR2 is FQGTGA. V was pared by 6 bases and J by 4 bases, with 4 bases of the junction left unmatched. CDR3 length: 14 amino acids.

The rearrangement links TRBV27 to TRBJ1-5; D uncertain. The V gene lost 3 bases and the J gene lost 4 bases, with 7 bases spanning the gap. There are 13 residues in the CDR3. The V gene's germline CDR1 is MNHEY and CDR2 SMNVEV (reference sequence). The CDR3 nucleotides are TGTGCCAGCAGTTTTGGCGGTAATCAGCCCCAGCATTTT. Translation: CASSFGGNQPQHF.

This clone was detected only a few times. DNA for the CDR3: TGCGCCAGCAGCAAGCCGGGGACAGGGATTAGCGGGGAGCTGTTTTTT. This gives the protein CASSKPGTGISGELFF. The V call is TRBV5-1, the J call TRBJ2-2, with 9 bases aligning to TRBD1. The V gene end was trimmed by 4 bases and the J gene end by 7 bases; junction bases not matched to a gene: 11. This CDR3 is built from 16 residues. Germline CDR1 SGHRS, CDR2 YFSETQ.

This chain joins TRBV19 and TRBJ1-2; D may be TRBD1 (5 bases). This CDR3 is 14 amino acids long. V was trimmed by 7 bases and J by 4 bases, leaving 16 bases between them. Germline CDR1 LNHDA, CDR2 SQIVND (reference sequence). CDR3 coding DNA: TGTGCCAGTACCACTCGGGGGTCTGGCTATGGCTACACCTTC. It yields the protein CASTTRGSGYGYTF.

This clone was picked up one time. The V call is TRBV5-6, the J call TRBJ1-5; no definite D call. This CDR3 is 14 amino acids long. Per germline, CDR1 SGHDT and CDR2 YYEEEE. V lost 6 bases, J lost 6 bases, and 16 bases lay in between. The DNA for the CDR3 is TGTGCCAGCAATCTATACGGGGAGGGTCAGCCCCAGCATTTT. Its protein product is CASNLYGEGQPQHF.

This clone was detected only once. The rearrangement uses TRBV30 and TRBJ1-1; D gene uncertain. This CDR3 has 15 residues. Deletions cut 2 bases from V and 2 bases from J, with 15 bases between. CDR1 is GTSNPN, CDR2 SVGIG, per germline (reference sequence). This CDR3 is CAWSHRGALNTEAFF. As DNA, the CDR3 is TGTGCCTGGAGTCACCGCGGAGCGCTTAACACTGAAGCTTTCTTT.

This clone was observed a single time. The chain joins TRBV7-9 to TRBJ2-1; 10 nucleotides align to TRBD1. Trimming took 3 bases from V and 12 from J; bases not matched to a gene: 5. This CDR3 contains 13 residues. The germline V gene encodes CDR1 SEHNR and CDR2 FQNEAQ (reference sequence). The CDR3 protein is CASSLGDRGRQFF. As DNA, the CDR3 is TGTGCCAGCAGCTTGGGGGACAGGGGAAGGCAGTTCTTC.

The V and J genes are TRBV6-5 and TRBJ2-7; TRBD2 is a possible D gene (6 bases). The germline CDR1 and CDR2 sequences are MNHEY and SVGAGI. The ends were cut back, 4 bases at V and 2 bases at J, with 12 bases in the middle. This CDR3 has 14 residues. CDR3 sequence: CASSFLGGTYEQYF. The CDR3 nucleotides read TGTGCCAGCAGTTTCTTGGGGGGTACCTACGAGCAGTACTTC.

The rearrangement uses TRBV28 and TRBJ1-6; 10 bases are shared with TRBD1. CDR1 is MDHEN, CDR2 SYDVKM, per germline. V lost 4 bases to trimming and J lost 7 bases; unmatched junction nucleotides: 10. The CDR3 extends over 17 amino acids. CDR3 in DNA: TGTGCCAGCAGTTCACCCTTCTTGACAGGGGGCAATTCACCCCTCCACTTT. This encodes CASSSPFLTGGNSPLHF.